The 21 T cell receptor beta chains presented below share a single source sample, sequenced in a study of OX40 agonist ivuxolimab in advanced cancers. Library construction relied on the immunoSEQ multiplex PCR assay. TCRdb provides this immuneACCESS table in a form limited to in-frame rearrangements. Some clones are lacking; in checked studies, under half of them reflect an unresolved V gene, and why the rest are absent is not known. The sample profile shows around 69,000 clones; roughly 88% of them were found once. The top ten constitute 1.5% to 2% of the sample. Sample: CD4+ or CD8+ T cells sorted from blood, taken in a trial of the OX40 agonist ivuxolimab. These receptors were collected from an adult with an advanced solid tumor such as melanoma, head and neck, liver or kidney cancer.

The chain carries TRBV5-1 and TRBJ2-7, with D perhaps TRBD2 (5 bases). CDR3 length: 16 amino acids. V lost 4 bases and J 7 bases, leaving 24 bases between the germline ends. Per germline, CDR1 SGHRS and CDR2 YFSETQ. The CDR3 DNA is TGCGCCAGCAGCCTCGAGACTGTCCGTAGGTCGGGAGAGCAGTACTTC. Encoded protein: CASSLETVRRSGEQYF.

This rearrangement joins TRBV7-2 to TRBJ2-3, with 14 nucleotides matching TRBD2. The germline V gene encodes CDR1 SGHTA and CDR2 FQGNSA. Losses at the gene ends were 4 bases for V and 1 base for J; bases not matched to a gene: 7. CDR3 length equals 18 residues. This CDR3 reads CASSSRTSGRLGTDTQYF. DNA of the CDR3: TGTGCCAGCAGCTCCAGGACTAGCGGGAGGCTGGGCACAGATACGCAGTATTTT.

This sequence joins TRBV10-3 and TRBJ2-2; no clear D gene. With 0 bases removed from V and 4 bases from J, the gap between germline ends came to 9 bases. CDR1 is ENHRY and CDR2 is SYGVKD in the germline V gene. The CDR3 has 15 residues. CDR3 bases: TGTGCCATCAGTGAGTCAGGTGATAGCACCGGGGAGCTGTTTTTT. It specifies CAISESGDSTGELFF.

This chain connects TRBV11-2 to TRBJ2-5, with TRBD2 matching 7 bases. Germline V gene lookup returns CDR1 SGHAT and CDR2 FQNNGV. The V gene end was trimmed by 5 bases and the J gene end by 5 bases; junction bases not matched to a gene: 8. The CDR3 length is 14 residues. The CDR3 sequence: CASSLGLGWETQYF. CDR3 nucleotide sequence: TGTGCCAGCAGCCTAGGACTAGGATGGGAGACCCAGTACTTC.

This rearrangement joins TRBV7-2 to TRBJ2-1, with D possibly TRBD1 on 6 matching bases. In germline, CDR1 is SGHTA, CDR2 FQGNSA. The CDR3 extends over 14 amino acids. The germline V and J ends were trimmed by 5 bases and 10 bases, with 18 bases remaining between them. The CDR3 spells CASSLRQGQGEQFF. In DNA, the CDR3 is TGTGCCAGCAGCCTGCGGCAGGGGCAGGGGGAGCAGTTCTTC.

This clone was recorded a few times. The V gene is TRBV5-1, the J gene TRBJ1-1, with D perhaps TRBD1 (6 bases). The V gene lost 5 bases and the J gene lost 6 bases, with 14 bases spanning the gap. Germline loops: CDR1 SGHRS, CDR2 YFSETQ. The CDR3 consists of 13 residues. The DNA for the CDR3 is TGCGCCAGCAGGGCAGGGGATGTTTCTGAAGCTTTCTTT. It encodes CASRAGDVSEAFF. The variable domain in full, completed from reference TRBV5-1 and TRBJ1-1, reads KAGVTQTPRYLIKTRGQQVTLSCSPISGHRSVSWYQQTPGQGLQFLFEYFSETQRNKGNFPGRFSGRQFSNSRSEMNVSTLELGDSALYLCASRAGDVSEAFFGQGTRLTVV.

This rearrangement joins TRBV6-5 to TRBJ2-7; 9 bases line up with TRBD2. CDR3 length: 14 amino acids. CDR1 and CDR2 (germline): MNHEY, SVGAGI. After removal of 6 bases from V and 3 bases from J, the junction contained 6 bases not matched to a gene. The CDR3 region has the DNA TGTGCCAGCAGCCCGGGACTAGCCCTCTACGAGCAGTACTTC. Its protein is CASSPGLALYEQYF.

The CDR3 sequence: CAWVRTTVAKNIQYF. In DNA form, the CDR3 reads TGTGCCTGGGTTCGGACGACCGTAGCCAAAAACATTCAGTACTTC. The rearrangement uses TRBV30 and TRBJ2-4; D unresolved. Germline V gene sequence: CDR1 GTSNPN, CDR2 SVGIG (reference sequence). CDR3 length equals 15 residues. Trimming left V 5 bases short and J 0 bases short, with 14 bases between.

The CDR3 DNA is TGTGCCAGCACTTCAGGATCAGAGGGTGAAAAACTGTTTTTT. It is translated as CASTSGSEGEKLFF. The chain joins TRBV6-5 to TRBJ1-4; D is ambiguous. Germline CDR1 and CDR2: MNHEY and SVGAGI. The CDR3 loop spans 14 amino acids. V lost 7 bases, J lost 7 bases, and 16 bases lay in between.

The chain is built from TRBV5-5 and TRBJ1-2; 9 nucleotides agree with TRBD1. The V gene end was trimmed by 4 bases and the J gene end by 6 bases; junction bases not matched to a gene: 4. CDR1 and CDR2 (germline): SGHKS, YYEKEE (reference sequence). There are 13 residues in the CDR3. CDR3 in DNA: TGTGCCAGCAGCATCACAGGGGGCGATGGCTACACCTTC. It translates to CASSITGGDGYTF. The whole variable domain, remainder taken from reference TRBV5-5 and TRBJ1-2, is DAGVTQSPTHLIKTRGQQVTLRCSPISGHKSVSWYQQVLGQGPQFIFQYYEKEERGRGNFPDRFSARQFPNYSSELNVNALLLGDSALYLCASSITGGDGYTFGSGTRLTVV.

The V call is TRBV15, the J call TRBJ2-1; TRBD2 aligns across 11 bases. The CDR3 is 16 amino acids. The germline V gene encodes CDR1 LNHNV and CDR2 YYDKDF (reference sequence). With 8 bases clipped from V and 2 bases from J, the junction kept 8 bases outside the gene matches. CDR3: CATGGSGRETYNEQFF. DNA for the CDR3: TGTGCCACCGGGGGTAGCGGGAGGGAAACCTACAATGAGCAGTTCTTC.

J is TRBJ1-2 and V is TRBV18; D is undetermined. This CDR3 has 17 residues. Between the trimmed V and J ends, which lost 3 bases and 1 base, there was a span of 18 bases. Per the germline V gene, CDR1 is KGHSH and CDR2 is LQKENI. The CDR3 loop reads CASSPSQNIVINYGYTF. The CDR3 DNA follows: TGTGCCAGCTCACCGTCGCAGAACATTGTAATTAACTATGGCTACACCTTC.

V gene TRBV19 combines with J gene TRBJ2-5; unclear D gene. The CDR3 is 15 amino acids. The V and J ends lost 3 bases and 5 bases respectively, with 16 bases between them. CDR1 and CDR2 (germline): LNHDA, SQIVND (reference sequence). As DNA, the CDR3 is TGTGCCAGTAGTATTTGGGATTCGGCTCAGGAGACCCAGTACTTC. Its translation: CASSIWDSAQETQYF.

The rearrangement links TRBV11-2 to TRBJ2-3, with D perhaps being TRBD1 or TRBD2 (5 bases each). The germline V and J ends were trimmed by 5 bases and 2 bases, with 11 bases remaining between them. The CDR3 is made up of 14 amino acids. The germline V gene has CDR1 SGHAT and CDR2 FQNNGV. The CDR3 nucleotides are TGTGCCAGCAGCCCGGGACGGGACACAGATACGCAGTATTTT. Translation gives CASSPGRDTDTQYF.

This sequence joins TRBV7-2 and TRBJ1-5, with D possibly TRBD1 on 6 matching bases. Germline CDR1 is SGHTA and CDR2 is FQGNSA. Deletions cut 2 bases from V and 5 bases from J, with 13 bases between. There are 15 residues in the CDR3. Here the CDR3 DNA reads TGTGCCAGCAGCTTAAATACAGGGAAGGATCAGCCCCAGCATTTT. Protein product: CASSLNTGKDQPQHF.

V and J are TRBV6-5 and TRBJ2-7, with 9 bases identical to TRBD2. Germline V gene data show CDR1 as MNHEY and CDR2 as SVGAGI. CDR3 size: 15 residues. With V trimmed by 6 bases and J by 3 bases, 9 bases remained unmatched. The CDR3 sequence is CASRASAGGYYEQYF. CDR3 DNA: TGTGCCAGCAGAGCCTCAGCGGGAGGCTACTACGAGCAGTACTTC.

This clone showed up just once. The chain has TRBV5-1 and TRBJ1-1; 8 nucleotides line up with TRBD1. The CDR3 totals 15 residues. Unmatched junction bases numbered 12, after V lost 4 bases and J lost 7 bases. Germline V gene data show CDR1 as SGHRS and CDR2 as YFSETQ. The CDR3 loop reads CASSPDRVRTSEAFF. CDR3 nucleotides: TGCGCCAGCAGCCCGGACAGGGTGAGAACAAGTGAAGCTTTCTTT. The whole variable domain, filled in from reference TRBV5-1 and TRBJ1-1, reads KAGVTQTPRYLIKTRGQQVTLSCSPISGHRSVSWYQQTPGQGLQFLFEYFSETQRNKGNFPGRFSGRQFSNSRSEMNVSTLELGDSALYLCASSPDRVRTSEAFFGQGTRLTVV.

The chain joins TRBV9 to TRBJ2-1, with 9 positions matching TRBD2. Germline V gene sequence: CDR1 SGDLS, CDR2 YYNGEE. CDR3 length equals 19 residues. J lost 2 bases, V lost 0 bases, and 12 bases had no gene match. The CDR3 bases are TGTGCCAGCAGCGTAGCCCTGATCCCCGGGACTAGCCCCTACAATGAGCAGTTCTTC. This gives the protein CASSVALIPGTSPYNEQFF.

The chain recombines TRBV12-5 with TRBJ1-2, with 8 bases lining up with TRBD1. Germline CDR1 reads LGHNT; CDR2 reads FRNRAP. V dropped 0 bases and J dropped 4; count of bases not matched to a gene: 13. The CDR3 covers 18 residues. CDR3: CASGLVLSRDRRGYGYTF. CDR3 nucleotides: TGTGCTAGTGGTTTGGTCCTCTCTAGGGACAGGCGAGGCTATGGCTACACCTTC.

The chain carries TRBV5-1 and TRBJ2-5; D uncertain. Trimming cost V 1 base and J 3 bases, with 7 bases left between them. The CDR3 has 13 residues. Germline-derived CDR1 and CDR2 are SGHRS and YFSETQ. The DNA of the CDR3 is TGCGCCAGCAGCTTGAACGCTGAAGAGACCCAGTACTTC. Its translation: CASSLNAEETQYF.

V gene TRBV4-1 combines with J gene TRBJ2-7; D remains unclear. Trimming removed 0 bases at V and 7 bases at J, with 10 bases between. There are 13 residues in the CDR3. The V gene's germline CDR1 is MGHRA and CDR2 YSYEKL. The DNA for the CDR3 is TGCGCCAGCAGCCAAGAAACTTTGGGGGAGCAGTACTTC. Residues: CASSQETLGEQYF.